Shown below are 23 T cell receptor beta chains from a single sample sequenced in a study of blood T cell repertoires in COVID-19. This table comes from immunoSEQ multiplex PCR, and its TCRdb copy is limited to in-frame clones, with some not included. The repertoire holds 180,000 or so clones, with roughly nine tenths as singletons. The specimen sequenced was PBMCs or T cells enriched from blood (not recorded which). The receptors stem from a human donor with acute COVID-19. The donor label of this sample is uncertain.

The chain is built from TRBV30 and TRBJ1-5, with D maybe TRBD1 (6 bases). Per the germline V gene, CDR1 is GTSNPN and CDR2 is SVGIG (reference sequence). The CDR3 length is 15 residues. V lost 5 bases to trimming and J lost 0 bases, with 14 bases between them. CDR3 residues: CAWDDRPYSNQPQHF. CDR3 bases: TGTGCCTGGGATGACAGGCCTTATAGCAATCAGCCCCAGCATTTT.

The rearrangement joins TRBV7-6 to TRBJ2-1, with D possibly TRBD2 on 6 matching bases. Between the trimmed V and J ends, which lost 1 base and 0 bases, there was a span of 10 bases. Germline V gene data show CDR1 as SGHVS and CDR2 as FNYEAQ. The CDR3 contains 16 residues. CDR3 amino acids: CASSLETRGSYNEQFF. The CDR3 DNA reads TGTGCCAGCAGCTTAGAGACTAGAGGCTCCTACAATGAGCAGTTCTTC.

The CDR3 DNA reads TGCGCCAGCAGCCTTCTAATAGCGGGGAGCACAGATACGCAGTATTTT. It yields the protein CASSLLIAGSTDTQYF. The genes are TRBV4-1 and TRBJ2-3; 8 bases map to TRBD2. Germline CDR1 is MGHRA and CDR2 is YSYEKL. This CDR3 is 16 amino acids long. J gave up 0 bases and V 4 bases, and 6 bases lay outside the gene matches.

The chain links TRBV5-6 to TRBJ2-1, with D possibly being TRBD2 (6 bases). This CDR3 is 14 amino acids long. Looked up from germline, CDR1 is SGHDT and CDR2 is YYEEEE. V was shortened by 4 bases and J by 8 bases, with 16 bases between the two germline ends. CDR3 sequence (DNA): TGTGCCAGCAGCATAGTCGGGGGTGGGGATGAGCAGTTCTTC. As protein: CASSIVGGGDEQFF.

The rearrangement uses TRBV12-3 or TRBV12-4 and TRBJ2-1; 12 bases are a match to TRBD2. This CDR3 is 13 amino acids long. V lost 7 bases and J lost 10; bases outside the gene matches: 5. CDR3 sequence (DNA): TGTGCCAGCACTCTGCTAGCGGGAGGGGAGCAGTTCTTC. It specifies CASTLLAGGEQFF.

This chain connects TRBV16 to TRBJ2-1, with D possibly TRBD2 on 7 matching bases. Germline V gene sequence: CDR1 KGHSY, CDR2 FQNENV. The CDR3 covers 16 residues. V shed 1 base and J shed 0 bases, with 10 bases lying between them. CDR3: CASSQWGGGSYNEQFF. In nucleotides, the CDR3 is TGTGCCAGCAGCCAATGGGGAGGGGGCTCCTACAATGAGCAGTTCTTC.

This sequence joins TRBV27 and TRBJ2-2, with D unresolved. V was trimmed by 0 bases and J by 3 bases, leaving 14 bases between them. Germline CDR1 reads MNHEY; CDR2 reads SMNVEV (reference sequence). CDR3 length: 17 residues. This CDR3 is CASSLSWQRSYTGELFF. CDR3 nucleotides: TGTGCCAGCAGTTTATCTTGGCAAAGAAGTTACACCGGGGAGCTGTTTTTT.

This clone was observed a handful of times. The V gene is TRBV30, the J gene TRBJ1-5; 9 bases agree with TRBD1. The V and J ends lost 0 bases and 5 bases, in that order; junction bases with no gene match: 5. This CDR3 has 15 amino acids. The V gene's germline CDR1 is GTSNPN and CDR2 SVGIG (reference sequence). The CDR3 DNA sequence: TGTGCCTGGAGTGTCGGGACAGGGTTTTATCAGCCCCAGCATTTT. It encodes CAWSVGTGFYQPQHF.

The chain recombines TRBV9 with TRBJ2-3; no firm D call. The CDR3 is 15 amino acids. Between the trimmed V and J ends, which lost 4 bases and 6 bases, there was a span of 18 bases. Per the germline V gene, CDR1 is SGDLS and CDR2 is YYNGEE. The DNA of the CDR3 is TGTGCCAGCAGCCCTGGGCCGGCTCCACGGGATACGCAGTATTTT. Its protein product is CASSPGPAPRDTQYF.

This clone was seen once. This rearrangement joins TRBV11-2 to TRBJ1-1; D may be TRBD1 (5 bases). In germline, CDR1 is SGHAT, CDR2 FQNNGV. There are 15 residues in the CDR3. With 2 bases removed from V and 4 bases from J, the gap between germline ends came to 14 bases. The CDR3 nucleotides are TGTGCCAGCAGCTTATTGTGGGGCGGGGGCACTGAAGCTTTCTTT. Translated, it gives CASSLLWGGGTEAFF.

This clone was picked up a small number of times. The chain is built from TRBV4-1 and TRBJ1-1; D ambiguous. V lost 0 bases and J lost 6, with 11 bases in between. Per the germline V gene, CDR1 is MGHRA and CDR2 is YSYEKL. The CDR3 sequence is 14 residues long. CDR3 amino acids: CASSQDHGGAEAFF. CDR3 DNA: TGCGCCAGCAGCCAAGATCATGGAGGTGCTGAAGCTTTCTTT.

This clone was seen only once. The chain uses TRBV28 and TRBJ1-1, with 7 bases aligning to TRBD1. The length of the CDR3 is 15 residues. Losses at the gene ends were 6 bases for V and 5 bases for J; bases not matched to a gene: 12. From germline, CDR1 is MDHEN and CDR2 SYDVKM. The CDR3, as DNA: TGTGCCAGCAGGCGCCACAGGGGTGTGAGGACTGAAGCTTTCTTT. Translating gives CASRRHRGVRTEAFF.

The V gene is TRBV30, the J gene TRBJ1-2; a weak D match, TRBD1 (5 bases). Trimming cost V 5 bases and J 0 bases, with 10 bases left between them. Germline V gene data show CDR1 as GTSNPN and CDR2 as SVGIG (reference sequence). This CDR3 is 13 amino acids long. CDR3 in amino acids: CAWRDSPNYGYTF. The CDR3 bases are TGTGCCTGGCGTGACAGCCCTAACTATGGCTACACCTTC.

As regards this clone: In the same sample, other DNA sequences code for this CDR3. The V gene is TRBV11-3, the J gene TRBJ2-2; unclear D gene. The CDR3 has 13 residues. With 2 bases removed from V and 5 bases from J, the gap between germline ends came to 6 bases. CDR1 is SGHNT and CDR2 is YENEEA in the germline V gene. Here the CDR3 reads CASSLTVTGELFF. CDR3 sequence (DNA): TGTGCCAGCAGCTTAACTGTAACCGGGGAGCTGTTTTTT.

This chain uses TRBV2 with TRBJ2-5; tentative D call: TRBD2 (7 bases). V lost 7 bases and J 5 bases, leaving 20 bases between the germline ends. CDR3 length equals 15 residues. Germline values: CDR1 SNHLY, CDR2 FYNNEI. CDR3 amino acids: CASIEDGGRIETQYF. CDR3 sequence (DNA): TGTGCCAGCATTGAGGACGGGGGGCGCATCGAGACCCAGTACTTC.

Comments on this clone: Other DNA sequences in this specimen translate into the identical CDR3. The rearrangement links TRBV5-1 to TRBJ2-7; 10 positions agree with TRBD1. V gave up 4 bases and J gave up 2 bases; unmatched junction bases: 3. Germline CDR1 reads SGHRS; CDR2 reads YFSETQ. This CDR3 comprises 14 residues. The CDR3 DNA is TGCGCCAGCAGCCTCGGGACAGGGGCCTACGAGCAGTACTTC. Protein product: CASSLGTGAYEQYF. Complete variable domain (other parts from reference TRBV5-1 and TRBJ2-7): KAGVTQTPRYLIKTRGQQVTLSCSPISGHRSVSWYQQTPGQGLQFLFEYFSETQRNKGNFPGRFSGRQFSNSRSEMNVSTLELGDSALYLCASSLGTGAYEQYFGPGTRLTVT.

This clone appeared a single time. The chain's CDR3 is CASSLEGALTSTDTQYF. The CDR3 region has the DNA TGTGCCAGCAGCTTGGAGGGGGCCCTAACAAGCACAGATACGCAGTATTTT. The chain combines TRBV5-8 with TRBJ2-3; 7 nucleotides align to TRBD1. The CDR3 has 17 amino acids. The V gene end was trimmed by 0 bases and the J gene end by 0 bases; junction bases not matched to a gene: 7. Germline V CDR1 and CDR2: SGHTS, YDEGEE.

V gene TRBV30 combines with J gene TRBJ2-1, with 7 bases matching TRBD1. The germline CDR1 and CDR2 sequences are GTSNPN and SVGIG (reference sequence). V was clipped by 1 base and J by 4 bases; unmatched bases: 10. CDR3 length equals 16 residues. CDR3 coding DNA: TGTGCCTGGAGTGGCCGGGCCGGGACAGCTTACAATGAGCAGTTCTTC. As protein: CAWSGRAGTAYNEQFF.

Notes on this clone: Other nucleotide sequences in the sample specify the same CDR3. The chain carries TRBV29-1 and TRBJ2-5; 11 nucleotides match TRBD2. With 6 bases clipped from V and 2 bases from J, the junction kept 5 bases outside the gene matches. The CDR3 is 14 residues long. Per the germline V gene, CDR1 is SQVTM and CDR2 is ANQGSEA. As DNA, the CDR3 is TGCAGCGTGGGCCGACTAGCGGGGCAAGAGACCCAGTACTTC. Its translation: CSVGRLAGQETQYF.

The V call is TRBV7-9, the J call TRBJ2-1; unclear D gene. V gave up 3 bases and J gave up 7 bases, with 7 bases separating them. The CDR3 is 12 residues long. Germline V gives CDR1 SEHNR, CDR2 FQNEAQ (reference sequence). The CDR3 DNA sequence: TGTGCCAGCAGCTTTGGTCGGAATGAGCAGTTCTTC. This translates into CASSFGRNEQFF.

CDR3 amino acids: CASSLRSGGVADTQYF. The DNA for the CDR3 is TGTGCCAGCAGCCTTCGTAGCGGGGGGGTGGCAGATACGCAGTATTTT. The V and J genes are TRBV4-2 and TRBJ2-3, with 11 positions matching TRBD2. The CDR3 contains 16 residues. J was trimmed by 4 bases and V by 4 bases; bases with no gene match: 7. The germline V gene has CDR1 LGHNA and CDR2 YNFKEQ.

The genes are TRBV19 and TRBJ1-3, with TRBD1 matching 9 bases. Germline lookup yields CDR1 LNHDA and CDR2 SQIVND (reference sequence). The CDR3 spans 12 residues. V dropped 7 bases and J dropped 7; count of bases not matched to a gene: 2. The CDR3 here is CASIDRGNTIYF. Here the CDR3 DNA reads TGTGCCAGTATTGACAGGGGGAACACCATATATTTT.

The rearrangement joins TRBV5-1 to TRBJ1-1, with D unresolved. The CDR3 length is 13 residues. Germline CDR1 SGHRS, CDR2 YFSETQ. V shed 0 bases and J shed 0 bases, with 3 bases lying between them. As DNA, the CDR3 is TGCGCCAGCAGCTTGGGGCTGAACACTGAAGCTTTCTTT. It is translated as CASSLGLNTEAFF.